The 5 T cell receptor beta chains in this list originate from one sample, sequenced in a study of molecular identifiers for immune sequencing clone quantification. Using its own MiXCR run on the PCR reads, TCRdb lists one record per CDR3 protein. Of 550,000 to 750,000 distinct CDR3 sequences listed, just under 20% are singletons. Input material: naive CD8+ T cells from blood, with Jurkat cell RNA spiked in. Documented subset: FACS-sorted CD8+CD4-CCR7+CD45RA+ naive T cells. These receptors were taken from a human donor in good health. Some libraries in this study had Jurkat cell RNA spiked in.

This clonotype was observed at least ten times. CDR3 in amino acids: CASSRGLARSGANVLTF. The CDR3 DNA reads as TGTGCCAGCAGCAGGGGACTAGCGCGCTCTGGGGCCAACGTCCTGACTTTC. The chain couples TRBV3-1 to TRBJ2-6, with 10 bases fitting TRBD2. CDR3 length equals 17 residues. Losses at the gene ends were 5 bases for V and 0 bases for J; bases not matched to a gene: 4. Germline V CDR1 and CDR2: LGHDT, YNNKEL (reference sequence).

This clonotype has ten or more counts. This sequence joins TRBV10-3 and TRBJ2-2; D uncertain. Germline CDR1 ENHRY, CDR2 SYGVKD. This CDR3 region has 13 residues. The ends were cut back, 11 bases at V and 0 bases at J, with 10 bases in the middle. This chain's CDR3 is CALGRPNTGELFF. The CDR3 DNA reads TGTGCCTTGGGTCGACCGAACACCGGGGAGCTGTTTTTT.

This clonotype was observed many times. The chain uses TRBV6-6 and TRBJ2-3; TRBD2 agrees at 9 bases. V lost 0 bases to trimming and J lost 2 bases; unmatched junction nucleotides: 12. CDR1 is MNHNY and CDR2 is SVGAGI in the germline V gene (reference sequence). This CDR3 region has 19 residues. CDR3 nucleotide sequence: TGTGCCAGCAGTTACTCGGCTAGCGGGACCCTAGGGGCCACAGATACGCAGTATTTT. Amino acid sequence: CASSYSASGTLGATDTQYF.

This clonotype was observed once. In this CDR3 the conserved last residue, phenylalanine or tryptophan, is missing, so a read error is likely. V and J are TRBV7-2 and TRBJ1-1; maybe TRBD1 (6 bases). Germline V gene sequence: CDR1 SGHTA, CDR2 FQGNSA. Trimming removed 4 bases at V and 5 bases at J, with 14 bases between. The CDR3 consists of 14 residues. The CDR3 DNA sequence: TGTGCCAGCAGCTCCTCGGGGGCGGCGACTGAAGCTTTCTCT. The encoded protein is CASSSSGAATEAFS.

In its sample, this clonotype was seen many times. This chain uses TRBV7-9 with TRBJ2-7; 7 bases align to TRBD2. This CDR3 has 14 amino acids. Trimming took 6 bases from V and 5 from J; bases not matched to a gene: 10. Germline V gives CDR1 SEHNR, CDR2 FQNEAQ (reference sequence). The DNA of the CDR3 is TGTGCCAGCAGAGCGGGGCTAGCGATCCACGAGCAGTACTTC. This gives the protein CASRAGLAIHEQYF. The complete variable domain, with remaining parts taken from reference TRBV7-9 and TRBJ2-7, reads DTGVSQNPRHKITKRGQNVTFRCDPISEHNRLYWYRQTLGQGPEFLTYFQNEAQLEKSRLLSDRFSAERPKGSFSTLEIQRTEQGDSAMYLCASRAGLAIHEQYFGPGTRLTVT.